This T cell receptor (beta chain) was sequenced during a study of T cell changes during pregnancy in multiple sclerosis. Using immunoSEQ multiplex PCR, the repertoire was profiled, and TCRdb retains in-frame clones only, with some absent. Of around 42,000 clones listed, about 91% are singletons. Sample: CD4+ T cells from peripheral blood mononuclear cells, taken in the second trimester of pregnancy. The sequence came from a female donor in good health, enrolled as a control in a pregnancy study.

The CDR3 here is CAISESGTGPPLSQPQHF. The CDR3 bases are TGTGCCATCAGTGAGTCCGGGACAGGCCCACCCCTAAGCCAGCCCCAGCATTTT. V usage is TRBV10-3 and J usage is TRBJ1-5, with 8 bases fitting TRBD1. This CDR3 is 18 amino acids long. V shed 0 bases, J shed 7 bases, and the junction held 14 bases outside the gene matches. CDR1 ENHRY and CDR2 SYGVKD come from the germline V gene.